These T cell receptor beta chains were read from a single sample in a study of T cell responses to AZD1222 COVID-19 vaccine. Sequencing was performed with immunoSEQ multiplex PCR; in TCRdb, only in-frame clones are kept and a portion is missing. The sample has approximately 88,000 clones; about nine tenths are singletons. The sequencing used peripheral blood, collected 28 days after the second AZD1222 dose. The receptors were gathered from an adult who received the AZD1222 COVID-19 vaccine. Both conserved end residues are part of each CDR3. D genes are given only for firm matches. Not all rows give a size; the values are once, few, many and, for expanded clones, a class.

cdr3_nt: TGTGCCAGCAGTTTATGGTCAGGGCGGGGCAATCAGCCCCAGCATTTT
cdr3_aa: CASSLWSGRGNQPQHF
j_call: TRBJ1-5
d_call: -
v_call: TRBV28
clone_size: -

cdr3_nt: TGTGCCAGCAGTTGGACCAGGAGGGGAGATAGGACCCAGTACTTC
cdr3_aa: CASSWTRRGDRTQYF
j_call: TRBJ2-5
d_call: -
v_call: TRBV6-5
clone_size: -

cdr3_nt: TGTGCCAGCAGTTTATCGCAGAGTAATTCACCCCTCCACTTT
cdr3_aa: CASSLSQSNSPLHF
j_call: TRBJ1-6
d_call: -
v_call: TRBV27
clone_size: many

cdr3_nt: TGTGCCAGCAGTGGCAGGGCGGGGGCTGACACCGGGGAGCTGTTTTTT
cdr3_aa: CASSGRAGADTGELFF
j_call: TRBJ2-2
d_call: -
v_call: TRBV27
clone_size: -

cdr3_nt: TGTGCCAGCAGTTTCTGGCAGGGTCGAGGCTACACCTTC
cdr3_aa: CASSFWQGRGYTF
j_call: TRBJ1-2
d_call: -
v_call: TRBV12-3/TRBV12-4
clone_size: once

cdr3_nt: TGTGCCAGTTCCGACAGGGCTAACTATGGCTACACCTTC
cdr3_aa: CASSDRANYGYTF
j_call: TRBJ1-2
d_call: TRBD1
v_call: TRBV7-2
clone_size: -

cdr3_nt: TGTGCCAGCAGTGAAATCGGGACAGCGAATACAGATACGCAGTATTTT
cdr3_aa: CASSEIGTANTDTQYF
j_call: TRBJ2-3
d_call: TRBD1
v_call: TRBV6-1
clone_size: -

cdr3_nt: TGCGCCAGCAGTGAGCCCGACAGTCTACTGTATAATTCACCCCTCCACTTT
cdr3_aa: CASSEPDSLLYNSPLHF
j_call: TRBJ1-6
d_call: -
v_call: TRBV10-2
clone_size: -

cdr3_nt: TGTGCCAGCTCACTCACTAGCGGTTCAGAGACCCAGTACTTC
cdr3_aa: CASSLTSGSETQYF
j_call: TRBJ2-5
d_call: TRBD2
v_call: TRBV18
clone_size: once

cdr3_nt: TGTGCCAGCAGCCAACGTGCGGGATGGGCTAATGAAAAACTGTTTTTT
cdr3_aa: CASSQRAGWANEKLFF
j_call: TRBJ1-4
d_call: -
v_call: TRBV11-2
clone_size: -

cdr3_nt: TGTGCCTGGAGCGGCGTCTACGAGCAGTACTTC
cdr3_aa: CAWSGVYEQYF
j_call: TRBJ2-7
d_call: -
v_call: TRBV30
clone_size: -

cdr3_nt: TGTGCTGCTTGGGTTGGGGGCCTTGGCTATGGCTACACCTTC
cdr3_aa: CAAWVGGLGYGYTF
j_call: TRBJ1-2
d_call: -
v_call: TRBV5-4
clone_size: -

cdr3_nt: TGTGCCAGCAAGAGTCAGGGGGCCACCGGGGAGCTGTTTTTT
cdr3_aa: CASKSQGATGELFF
j_call: TRBJ2-2
d_call: TRBD1
v_call: TRBV2
clone_size: -

cdr3_nt: TGTGCCAGCAAAAGACAGGGGGTAGAAGCTTTCTTT
cdr3_aa: CASKRQGVEAFF
j_call: TRBJ1-1
d_call: TRBD1
v_call: TRBV28
clone_size: -

cdr3_nt: TGTGCCAGCAGCTTAGGTCGGGTCATGAACACTGAAGCTTTCTTT
cdr3_aa: CASSLGRVMNTEAFF
j_call: TRBJ1-1
d_call: -
v_call: TRBV7-9
clone_size: -

cdr3_nt: TGTGCCAGCAGTGAGACAGGGAGGCCGGACACTGAAGCTTTCTTT
cdr3_aa: CASSETGRPDTEAFF
j_call: TRBJ1-1
d_call: TRBD1
v_call: TRBV6-1
clone_size: -

cdr3_nt: TGTGCCTGGAGTAGTAGCAATCAGCCCCAGCATTTT
cdr3_aa: CAWSSSNQPQHF
j_call: TRBJ1-5
d_call: -
v_call: TRBV30
clone_size: -

cdr3_nt: TGTGCCAGCAGCTTGACAGGGGGCAATAATTCACCCCTCCACTTT
cdr3_aa: CASSLTGGNNSPLHF
j_call: TRBJ1-6
d_call: TRBD1
v_call: TRBV7-9
clone_size: -

cdr3_nt: TGTGCCAGCAGTCCCAGACAGGGGGCGAGTGGCTACACCTTC
cdr3_aa: CASSPRQGASGYTF
j_call: TRBJ1-2
d_call: TRBD1
v_call: TRBV27
clone_size: -

cdr3_nt: TGCAGCGTTGAAGAGGTACGAAGGGCCCGTAGCACAGATACGCAGTATTTT
cdr3_aa: CSVEEVRRARSTDTQYF
j_call: TRBJ2-3
d_call: -
v_call: TRBV29-1
clone_size: -

cdr3_nt: TGTGCCAGCAGTTCCGGGGGTGACAATCAGCCCCAGCATTTT
cdr3_aa: CASSSGGDNQPQHF
j_call: TRBJ1-5
d_call: -
v_call: TRBV28
clone_size: -

cdr3_nt: TGTGCCAGTGGGACAGGGCTGAACACTGAAGCTTTCTTT
cdr3_aa: CASGTGLNTEAFF
j_call: TRBJ1-1
d_call: TRBD1
v_call: TRBV19
clone_size: -

cdr3_nt: TGCGCCAGCAGCTTGGGGCAGGGGACCGGCGGTAGAGAGACCCAGTACTTC
cdr3_aa: CASSLGQGTGGRETQYF
j_call: TRBJ2-5
d_call: -
v_call: TRBV5-1
clone_size: once

cdr3_nt: TGTGCCAGCAGTATTACGGACGGGGCGGTCTGCACCTTC
cdr3_aa: CASSITDGAVCTF
j_call: TRBJ1-2
d_call: -
v_call: TRBV2
clone_size: -

cdr3_nt: TGTGCCAGCAGTGAAGCGCTGACCGGGGGTTCGGACGGGGAGCTGTTTTTT
cdr3_aa: CASSEALTGGSDGELFF
j_call: TRBJ2-2
d_call: -
v_call: TRBV2
clone_size: -

cdr3_nt: TGCGCCAGCAGCTTGACGGGAGGGGAGACCCAGTACTTC
cdr3_aa: CASSLTGGETQYF
j_call: TRBJ2-5
d_call: TRBD2
v_call: TRBV5-1
clone_size: -

cdr3_nt: TGTGCCAGCGGGCAACCGCTCCTGAACACTGAAGCTTTCTTT
cdr3_aa: CASGQPLLNTEAFF
j_call: TRBJ1-1
d_call: -
v_call: TRBV21-1
clone_size: -

cdr3_nt: TGTGCCAGCAGTTACCGGACGGTGAACACTGAAGCTTTCTTT
cdr3_aa: CASSYRTVNTEAFF
j_call: TRBJ1-1
d_call: -
v_call: TRBV6-5
clone_size: -

cdr3_nt: TGCAGCGTTGAAGGAATCAGGGCCTACAATGAGCAGTTCTTC
cdr3_aa: CSVEGIRAYNEQFF
j_call: TRBJ2-1
d_call: -
v_call: TRBV29-1
clone_size: -

cdr3_nt: TGTGCCAGCATCGCGTCGGCTGGGGCCAACGTCCTGACTTTC
cdr3_aa: CASIASAGANVLTF
j_call: TRBJ2-6
d_call: -
v_call: TRBV3-1/TRBV3-2
clone_size: -

cdr3_nt: TGTGCCAGCAGTCACCAGGGGGCTGGTCAGCCCCAGCATTTT
cdr3_aa: CASSHQGAGQPQHF
j_call: TRBJ1-5
d_call: TRBD1
v_call: TRBV7-9
clone_size: -

cdr3_nt: TGTGCCAGCAGCCCCGTTACAGGGGGCCTCACTGAAGCTTTCTTT
cdr3_aa: CASSPVTGGLTEAFF
j_call: TRBJ1-1
d_call: TRBD1
v_call: TRBV7-2
clone_size: few

cdr3_nt: TGTGCCAGCAGCCCCCCGGGACAGGGCTTGAAAGAGACCCAGTACTTC
cdr3_aa: CASSPPGQGLKETQYF
j_call: TRBJ2-5
d_call: TRBD1
v_call: TRBV5-4
clone_size: -

cdr3_nt: TGCGCCAGCAGCCAGACAGGGACTAGCACAGATACGCAGTATTTT
cdr3_aa: CASSQTGTSTDTQYF
j_call: TRBJ2-3
d_call: -
v_call: TRBV5-1
clone_size: -

cdr3_nt: TGCAGTGCTAGAGATGACTTTGAAGCTTTCTTT
cdr3_aa: CSARDDFEAFF
j_call: TRBJ1-1
d_call: -
v_call: TRBV20-1
clone_size: few

cdr3_nt: TGTGCCAGCAGTTACGATGGGACTAGCCTCCCCCAGGAGTACTTC
cdr3_aa: CASSYDGTSLPQEYF
j_call: TRBJ2-7
d_call: TRBD2
v_call: TRBV6-5
clone_size: -

cdr3_nt: TGCGCCAGCAGCCTCGGGACATCGAACACCGGGGAGCTGTTTTTT
cdr3_aa: CASSLGTSNTGELFF
j_call: TRBJ2-2
d_call: -
v_call: TRBV5-1
clone_size: -

cdr3_nt: TGTGCCAGCAGCTTAAGGGATGTGGAGCAGTACTTC
cdr3_aa: CASSLRDVEQYF
j_call: TRBJ2-7
d_call: -
v_call: TRBV7-9
clone_size: -

cdr3_nt: TGCGCCAGCAGCCAAGGACCGATGGGGGAGAGCTACACCTTC
cdr3_aa: CASSQGPMGESYTF
j_call: TRBJ1-2
d_call: -
v_call: TRBV4-1
clone_size: -

cdr3_nt: TGTGCCAGCAGCCCGGTGAGAGTGGGTAAAGCTTTCTTT
cdr3_aa: CASSPVRVGKAFF
j_call: TRBJ1-1
d_call: -
v_call: TRBV7-2
clone_size: -

cdr3_nt: TGTGCCTGGAGCCCAGGACATATCCAAGAGACCCAGTACTTC
cdr3_aa: CAWSPGHIQETQYF
j_call: TRBJ2-5
d_call: -
v_call: TRBV30
clone_size: once

cdr3_nt: TGTGCCAGCATCGGAGGACAGGATAGCAATCAGCCCCAGCATTTT
cdr3_aa: CASIGGQDSNQPQHF
j_call: TRBJ1-5
d_call: TRBD1
v_call: TRBV6-5
clone_size: -

cdr3_nt: TGCGCCAGCAGTGAGCCAGGATTGGGAAATTCACCCCTCCACTTT
cdr3_aa: CASSEPGLGNSPLHF
j_call: TRBJ1-6
d_call: -
v_call: TRBV10-2
clone_size: -

cdr3_nt: TGTGCCAGCAGTTCGAGGACTAGCGGGGGGGACAAAGAGCTGTTTTTT
cdr3_aa: CASSSRTSGGDKELFF
j_call: TRBJ2-2
d_call: TRBD2
v_call: TRBV2
clone_size: -

cdr3_nt: TGCGCCAGCAGTGAGTCATCTGGGGGGCAAGGGGGCAATCAGCCCCAGCATTTT
cdr3_aa: CASSESSGGQGGNQPQHF
j_call: TRBJ1-5
d_call: -
v_call: TRBV10-2
clone_size: once

cdr3_nt: TGTGCCAGCAGTTACACCGGACTAGCGGGGAAATACAATGAGCAGTTCTTC
cdr3_aa: CASSYTGLAGKYNEQFF
j_call: TRBJ2-1
d_call: TRBD2
v_call: TRBV6-2/TRBV6-3
clone_size: once

cdr3_nt: TGTGCCAGCAGCTTGAACGACGGCTACGAGCAGTACTTC
cdr3_aa: CASSLNDGYEQYF
j_call: TRBJ2-7
d_call: -
v_call: TRBV5-4
clone_size: -

cdr3_nt: TGCGCCAGCAGCTTGTACGGGACAGAGGCTGGCTACACCTTC
cdr3_aa: CASSLYGTEAGYTF
j_call: TRBJ1-2
d_call: TRBD1
v_call: TRBV5-1
clone_size: -